This T cell receptor beta chain comes out of a study of blood T cells in healthy people across ages (dated by TCRdb to the mid-2010s). Some background on the complete study: In model experiments, template switching captured about one uniquely barcoded TCR beta cDNA molecule for every two T cells. For two donors (one aged 18 to 30 and one aged 80 or older), the study analyzed two additional independent replicas of 1 million unique cDNA reads from the same blood draw. The donors were split into four age groups: young (average around 15 years), middle-aged (about 40), aged (around 67) and long-lived (about 82). Age-related changes in TCR beta repertoire diversity were measured in the study by deep sequencing normalized with unique cDNA molecular identifiers. To avoid experimental bias, donors of different ages were randomly spread across the sequencing lanes. General conclusions and limits of the study: Because profiling used bulk unsorted PBMCs, naive and antigen-experienced compartments could not be compared conclusively. Donor CMV infection status was unknown, potentially confounding age-related changes in expanded clonotypes. Estimates of total diversity based on one million sequenced T cells were regarded as lower bounds and as underestimates. Observed TCR beta diversity per million T cells fell roughly linearly with age, and a significant reduction was already apparent by age roughly 40. Observed TCR beta diversity correlated strongly with the percentage of naive T cells measured by flow cytometry. The long-lived group showed more naive CD4+ T cells, fewer expanded clones and increased TCR diversity than the aged group, suggesting age selection.

Systemically healthy Caucasian individuals from Russia, approximately 39 in total and aged 6 to 90 years, were included as donors. Approximately 10 milliliters of peripheral blood were collected from each donor into EDTA-treated Vacutainer tubes. Ficoll-Paque density-gradient centrifugation was used to isolate PBMCs, with at least 7 million obtained per sample. Total RNA was extracted from PBMCs with Trizol reagent, with at least 5.5 micrograms obtained per sample. For every donor, an aliquot of PBMCs went through flow cytometry to measure the percentages of naive CD45RAhigh/CD27high T cells. CDR1 and CDR2, per the germline V gene, are SQVTM and ANQGSEA. The trim is 1 base for V and 2 bases for J, with a gap of 13 bases between the germline ends. Taken from cysteine to phenylalanine, the CDR3 has 15 residues. The only DNA kept is the CDR3, 45 bases in frame from the first base. The method was 5' RACE. Sequencer: Illumina HiSeq 2500. The second PCR ran for about 7 to 11 cycles and used a J-beta primer mix along with a sample-barcoded 5' primer. A unique molecular identifier was introduced onto each TCR beta cDNA molecule by a template-switch 5' adaptor carrying 12 random nucleotides. Each sample yielded at least 2.5 million CDR3-containing paired-end reads. First-strand cDNA synthesis was performed from all RNA using the Mint cDNA synthesis kit, with priming by a TRBC-specific oligonucleotide. Following uracil-DNA glycosylase treatment, a first 18-cycle PCR with universal primers M1SS and BC2_uni_R was performed on all cDNA. The source study handled its data this way. For normalization, 1 million high-quality reads were randomly selected from each sample, with every read carrying a distinct molecular identifier. Reads sharing molecular identifiers were discarded rather than binned into consensus sequences. CDR3 identification, clonotype clustering and error correction used MiTCR with a Q25 quality threshold and the strictest error-elimination algorithm. A nonparametric unseen species model using Euler transformation provided a lower-bound estimate of total TCR beta diversity. TCRdb reworked the public reads: Q25 trimming with fastp, MiXCR clone assembly, productive beta chains retained. Duplicate CDR3 protein sequences are folded into a single record with the most common DNA and genes. None of the V and J calls come from the authors' own analysis; TCRdb made them. Across this sample there are 1.5 million to 2 million distinct CDR3 sequences, with roughly 27% seen only once. Approximately 7.7% of the sample is in the top ten clones.

This clonotype was seen more than once but under ten times. Its antigen is not yet known. There are no base qualities to consult, and no much larger clone falls within one base. The chain uses TRBV29-1 and TRBJ2-3; TRBD1 is perhaps the D gene, given 6 matching bases. The origin of this receptor is a woman aged 25 to 39 in good health. The sequenced material came from blood. The encoded CDR3 is CSVEGGGHNTDTQYF. Here is the DNA: TGCAGCGTTGAAGGAGGGGGACACAACACAGATACGCAGTATTTT.